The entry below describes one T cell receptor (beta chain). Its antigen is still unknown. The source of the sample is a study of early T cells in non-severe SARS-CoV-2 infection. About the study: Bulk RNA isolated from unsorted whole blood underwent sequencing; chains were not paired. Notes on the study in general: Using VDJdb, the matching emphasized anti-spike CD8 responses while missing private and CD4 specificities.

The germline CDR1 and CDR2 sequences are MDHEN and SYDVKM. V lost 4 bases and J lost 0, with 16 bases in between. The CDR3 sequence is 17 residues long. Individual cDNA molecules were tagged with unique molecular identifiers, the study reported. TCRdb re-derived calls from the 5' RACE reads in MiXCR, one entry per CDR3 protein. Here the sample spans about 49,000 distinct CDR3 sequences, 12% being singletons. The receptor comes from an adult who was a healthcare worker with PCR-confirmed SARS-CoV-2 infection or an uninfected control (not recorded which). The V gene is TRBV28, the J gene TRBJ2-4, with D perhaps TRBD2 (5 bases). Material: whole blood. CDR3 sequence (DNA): TGTGCCAGCAGTTCCCCGATCCGCCGGGGAGCCAAAAACATTCAGTACTTC. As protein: CASSSPIRRGAKNIQYF. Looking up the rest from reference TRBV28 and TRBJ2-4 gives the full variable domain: DVKVTQSSRYLVKRTGEKVFLECVQDMDHENMFWYRQDPGLGLRLIYFSYDVKMKEKGDIPEGYSVSREKKERFSLILESASTNQTSMYLCASSSPIRRGAKNIQYFGAGTRLSVL.